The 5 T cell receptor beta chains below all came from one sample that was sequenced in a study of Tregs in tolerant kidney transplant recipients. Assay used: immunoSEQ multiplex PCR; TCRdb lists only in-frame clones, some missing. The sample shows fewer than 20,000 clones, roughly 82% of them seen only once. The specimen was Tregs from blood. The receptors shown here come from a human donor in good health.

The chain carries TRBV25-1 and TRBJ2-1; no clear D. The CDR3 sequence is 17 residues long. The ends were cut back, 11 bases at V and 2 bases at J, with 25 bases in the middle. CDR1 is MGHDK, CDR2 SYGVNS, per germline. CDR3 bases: TGTGCCCGCGCCAGAGGACCCCTAAGGACCACCTACAATGAGCAGTTCTTC. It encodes CARARGPLRTTYNEQFF.

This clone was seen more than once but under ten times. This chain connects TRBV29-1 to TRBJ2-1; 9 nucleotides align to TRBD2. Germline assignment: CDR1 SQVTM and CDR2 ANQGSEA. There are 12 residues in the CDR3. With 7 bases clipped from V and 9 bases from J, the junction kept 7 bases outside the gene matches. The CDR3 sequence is CSGGTSRGEQFF. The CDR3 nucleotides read TGCAGCGGAGGGACTAGCCGCGGTGAGCAGTTCTTC.

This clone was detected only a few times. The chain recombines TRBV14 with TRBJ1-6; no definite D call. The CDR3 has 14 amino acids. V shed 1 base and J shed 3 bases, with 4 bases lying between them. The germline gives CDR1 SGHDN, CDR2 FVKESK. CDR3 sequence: CASSQVGYNSPLHF. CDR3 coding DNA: TGTGCCAGCAGCCAAGTGGGCTATAATTCACCCCTCCACTTT.

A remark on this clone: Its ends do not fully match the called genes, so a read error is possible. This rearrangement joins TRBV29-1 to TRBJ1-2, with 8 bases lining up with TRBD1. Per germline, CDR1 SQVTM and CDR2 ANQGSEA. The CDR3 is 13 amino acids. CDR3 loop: CSARGGTGSAISF. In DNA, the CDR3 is TGCAGCGCCCGGGGGGGGACAGGATCTGCTATTTCCTTC.

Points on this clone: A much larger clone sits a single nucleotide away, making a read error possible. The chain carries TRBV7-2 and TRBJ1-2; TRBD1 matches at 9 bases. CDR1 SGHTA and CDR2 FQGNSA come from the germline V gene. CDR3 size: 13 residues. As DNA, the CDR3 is TGCGCCAGCAGCCAGACAGGGGGCTATGGCTACACCTTC. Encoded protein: CASSQTGGYGYTF.